The rows below give T cell receptor beta chains drawn from one sample of a study of CD8 T cells in Susac syndrome. TCRdb reanalysed the immunoSEQ multiplex PCR reads using MiXCR and keeps one entry per CDR3 protein. This sample has 100,000 to 110,000 distinct CDR3 sequences, with around 95% found just once. Sequencing was carried out using CD8+ T cells from PBMCs. The receptors here all came from a human donor with Susac syndrome. CDR3s include the opening cysteine and the closing phenylalanine or tryptophan. A D gene is named only where the DNA matches it firmly. Rows give clone size only sometimes, using once, few, many, or a class for an expanded clone.

D gene: NA
J gene: TRBJ1-1
V gene: TRBV14
clone size: NA
CDR3 DNA: TGTGCCAGCAGCCAAGGGAGGCTAACTGAAGCTTTCTTT
CDR3 protein: CASSQGRLTEAFF

D gene: TRBD2
J gene: TRBJ2-5
V gene: TRBV20-1
clone size: NA
CDR3 DNA: TGCAGTGCTAGATTCACTAGCGGGACGAGGGAGACCCAGTACTTC
CDR3 protein: CSARFTSGTRETQYF

D gene: NA
J gene: TRBJ2-7
V gene: TRBV7-2
clone size: NA
CDR3 DNA: TGTGCCAGCAGCGATTCTTACAGCCGCGAGCAGTACTTC
CDR3 protein: CASSDSYSREQYF

D gene: NA
J gene: TRBJ1-6
V gene: TRBV3-1
clone size: NA
CDR3 DNA: TGTGCCAGCAGCCAAGATTCAGCCTATAATTCACCCCTCCACTTT
CDR3 protein: CASSQDSAYNSPLHF

D gene: NA
J gene: TRBJ2-7
V gene: TRBV24-1
clone size: NA
CDR3 DNA: TGTGCCACCAGTGATTCTCGGGGCTCCTACGAGCAGTACTTC
CDR3 protein: CATSDSRGSYEQYF

D gene: NA
J gene: TRBJ1-1
V gene: TRBV2
clone size: NA
CDR3 DNA: TGTGCCAGCAGCGTGGGGGACACTGAAGCTTTCTTT
CDR3 protein: CASSVGDTEAFF

D gene: NA
J gene: TRBJ2-3
V gene: TRBV3-1
clone size: NA
CDR3 DNA: TGTGCCAGCAGCCAAGATAACGTGATCACAGATACGCAGTATTTT
CDR3 protein: CASSQDNVITDTQYF

D gene: NA
J gene: TRBJ1-1
V gene: TRBV7-9
clone size: NA
CDR3 DNA: TGTGCCAGCAGCCTTACAGGGAGTAACACTGAAGCTTTCTTT
CDR3 protein: CASSLTGSNTEAFF

D gene: NA
J gene: TRBJ2-3
V gene: TRBV5-1
clone size: NA
CDR3 DNA: TGCGCCAGCAGGGAGAGCGGCAAATCGGCAGATACGCAGTATTTT
CDR3 protein: CASRESGKSADTQYF

D gene: NA
J gene: TRBJ1-5
V gene: TRBV6-6
clone size: NA
CDR3 DNA: TGTGCCAGCAGTTGGGGGGATGAGCAGCCCCAGCATTTT
CDR3 protein: CASSWGDEQPQHF

D gene: NA
J gene: TRBJ2-1
V gene: TRBV5-1
clone size: NA
CDR3 DNA: TGCGCCAGGTTGGATGAGCAGTTCTTC
CDR3 protein: CARLDEQFF

D gene: TRBD2
J gene: TRBJ2-1
V gene: TRBV6-5
clone size: NA
CDR3 DNA: TGTGCCAGCAGCTATGGGACTAGCGGGGGCAATGAGCAGTTCTTC
CDR3 protein: CASSYGTSGGNEQFF

D gene: NA
J gene: TRBJ1-1
V gene: TRBV2
clone size: NA
CDR3 DNA: TGTGCCAGCATAGGGGGTGTTGAAGCTTTCTTT
CDR3 protein: CASIGGVEAFF

D gene: TRBD2
J gene: TRBJ2-3
V gene: TRBV4-2
clone size: NA
CDR3 DNA: TGTGCCAGCAGCCAACGGACTAGCGGGACCACAGATACGCAGTATTTT
CDR3 protein: CASSQRTSGTTDTQYF

D gene: NA
J gene: TRBJ1-1
V gene: TRBV12-3/TRBV12-4
clone size: NA
CDR3 DNA: TGTGCCAGCTCAACAGGGTACGAAGCTTTCTTT
CDR3 protein: CASSTGYEAFF

D gene: NA
J gene: TRBJ1-2
V gene: TRBV5-1
clone size: NA
CDR3 DNA: TGCGCCAGGGTGAACTATGGCTACACCTTC
CDR3 protein: CARVNYGYTF

D gene: TRBD2
J gene: TRBJ2-1
V gene: TRBV3-1
clone size: NA
CDR3 DNA: TGTGCCAGCAGCCAAGATCTAGCGGCAACCTACAATGAGCAGTTCTTC
CDR3 protein: CASSQDLAATYNEQFF

D gene: NA
J gene: TRBJ2-7
V gene: TRBV5-1
clone size: NA
CDR3 DNA: TGCGCCAGCAGCTTGGGCTCCAGTGCGTACGAGCAGTACTTC
CDR3 protein: CASSLGSSAYEQYF

D gene: NA
J gene: TRBJ1-4
V gene: TRBV23-1
clone size: NA
CDR3 DNA: TGCGCCAGCAGTCGCGACAGGCCTCATAATGAAAAACTGTTTTTT
CDR3 protein: CASSRDRPHNEKLFF

D gene: NA
J gene: TRBJ1-1
V gene: TRBV12-3/TRBV12-4
clone size: NA
CDR3 DNA: TGTGCCAGCAATAGACAGGCGCGGTCTGAAGCTTTCTTT
CDR3 protein: CASNRQARSEAFF

D gene: NA
J gene: TRBJ1-2
V gene: TRBV15
clone size: NA
CDR3 DNA: TGTGCCACCAGCAGGGATCTACAGGGATGGGGCGGCTATGGCTACACCTTC
CDR3 protein: CATSRDLQGWGGYGYTF

D gene: NA
J gene: TRBJ1-5
V gene: TRBV2
clone size: NA
CDR3 DNA: TGTGCCAGCGGCGGGTGGAGCAATCAGCCCCAGCATTTT
CDR3 protein: CASGGWSNQPQHF

D gene: NA
J gene: TRBJ1-2
V gene: TRBV29-1
clone size: NA
CDR3 DNA: TGCAGCGTGGATCCAGGACAAAACTATGGCTACACCTTC
CDR3 protein: CSVDPGQNYGYTF

D gene: NA
J gene: TRBJ2-5
V gene: TRBV9
clone size: NA
CDR3 DNA: TGTGCCAGCAGCGTAGCGACGGGGGCAGAGACCCAGTACTTC
CDR3 protein: CASSVATGAETQYF

D gene: NA
J gene: TRBJ2-5
V gene: TRBV29-1
clone size: NA
CDR3 DNA: TGCAGTGGGCAGGGGAAAAAAAACGCACCAAGCGGGACCCAGTACTTC
CDR3 protein: CSGQGKKNAPSGTQYF

D gene: NA
J gene: TRBJ2-3
V gene: TRBV6-4
clone size: NA
CDR3 DNA: TGTGCCAGCAGTGAAAGAGAGTGGGGTACGCAGTATTTT
CDR3 protein: CASSEREWGTQYF

D gene: TRBD1
J gene: TRBJ2-7
V gene: TRBV9
clone size: NA
CDR3 DNA: TGTGCCAGCAGCGGGACAGGGGTAGGAGGCGAGCAGTACTTC
CDR3 protein: CASSGTGVGGEQYF

D gene: TRBD1
J gene: TRBJ1-4
V gene: TRBV20-1
clone size: NA
CDR3 DNA: TGCAGTGCAGGCAGCCCGGCAGGGGGAGAAAAACTGTTTTTT
CDR3 protein: CSAGSPAGGEKLFF

D gene: NA
J gene: TRBJ1-2
V gene: TRBV29-1
clone size: NA
CDR3 DNA: TGCAGCGCGCCGGGACCGCCCAGTTATGGCTACACCTTC
CDR3 protein: CSAPGPPSYGYTF

D gene: NA
J gene: TRBJ1-2
V gene: TRBV20-1
clone size: NA
CDR3 DNA: TGCAGTGTGGGAGGGCCAGCTAACTATGGCTACACCTTC
CDR3 protein: CSVGGPANYGYTF

D gene: NA
J gene: TRBJ2-5
V gene: TRBV5-4
clone size: NA
CDR3 DNA: TGTGCCAGCAGCACATGGGGCCGAGTGGAAGAGACCCAGTACTTC
CDR3 protein: CASSTWGRVEETQYF

D gene: NA
J gene: TRBJ2-7
V gene: TRBV20-1
clone size: NA
CDR3 DNA: TGCAGTGCTATGGTCAGCTCCTACGAGCAGTACTTC
CDR3 protein: CSAMVSSYEQYF

D gene: TRBD1
J gene: TRBJ1-2
V gene: TRBV14
clone size: NA
CDR3 DNA: TGTGCCAGCAGCCAAGCAGGGGGCTATGGCTACACCTTC
CDR3 protein: CASSQAGGYGYTF

D gene: NA
J gene: TRBJ1-1
V gene: TRBV20-1
clone size: NA
CDR3 DNA: TGCAGTGCTCTCGAGATGAACACTGAAGCTTTCTTT
CDR3 protein: CSALEMNTEAFF

D gene: TRBD2
J gene: TRBJ2-3
V gene: TRBV13
clone size: NA
CDR3 DNA: TGTGCCAGCAGCAGACTAGCGGATACGCAGTATTTT
CDR3 protein: CASSRLADTQYF

D gene: NA
J gene: TRBJ2-7
V gene: TRBV20-1
clone size: NA
CDR3 DNA: TGCAGTGCTAGAGCCGGTGCGGGGATCAACTACGAGCAGTACTTC
CDR3 protein: CSARAGAGINYEQYF

D gene: TRBD1
J gene: TRBJ1-5
V gene: TRBV2
clone size: NA
CDR3 DNA: TGTGCCAGCAGCACCCCGGGACAGGGGACGCCCTTTGGGCAGCCCCAGCATTTT
CDR3 protein: CASSTPGQGTPFGQPQHF

D gene: TRBD2
J gene: TRBJ2-5
V gene: TRBV3-1
clone size: once
CDR3 DNA: TGTGCCAGCAGCCAGGGCGGGGGTGAAGAGACCCAGTACTTC
CDR3 protein: CASSQGGGEETQYF

D gene: NA
J gene: TRBJ1-1
V gene: TRBV29-1
clone size: NA
CDR3 DNA: TGCAGCGTCCACCCGAGGGGTAACACTGAAGCTTTCTTT
CDR3 protein: CSVHPRGNTEAFF

D gene: TRBD2
J gene: TRBJ2-3
V gene: TRBV27
clone size: NA
CDR3 DNA: TGTGCCAGCAATCGACTAGCGAGCAGCACAGATACGCAGTATTTT
CDR3 protein: CASNRLASSTDTQYF

D gene: NA
J gene: TRBJ2-7
V gene: TRBV5-4
clone size: NA
CDR3 DNA: TGTGCCAGCAGCTTAAATACACGCACCTCCTACGAGCAGTACTTC
CDR3 protein: CASSLNTRTSYEQYF

D gene: NA
J gene: TRBJ1-4
V gene: TRBV3-1
clone size: once
CDR3 DNA: TGTGCCAGCCTAGGGCTTGGCGAAAAACTGTTTTTT
CDR3 protein: CASLGLGEKLFF

D gene: NA
J gene: TRBJ2-3
V gene: TRBV7-3
clone size: NA
CDR3 DNA: TGTGCCAGCGGGCCGAGGGCCCAATTGGAGTTT
CDR3 protein: CASGPRAQLEF

D gene: NA
J gene: TRBJ2-7
V gene: TRBV28
clone size: NA
CDR3 DNA: TGTGCCAGCAGTTTAATTGGGGACGAGCAGTACTTC
CDR3 protein: CASSLIGDEQYF

D gene: NA
J gene: TRBJ2-7
V gene: TRBV15
clone size: NA
CDR3 DNA: TGTGCCACCAGCAGGGAGGGCGGTTACGAGCAGTACTTC
CDR3 protein: CATSREGGYEQYF

D gene: NA
J gene: TRBJ2-2
V gene: TRBV28
clone size: NA
CDR3 DNA: TGTGCCAGCACAAACTACCGGACCGGGGAGCTGTTTTTT
CDR3 protein: CASTNYRTGELFF

D gene: TRBD2
J gene: TRBJ2-3
V gene: TRBV7-9
clone size: NA
CDR3 DNA: TGTGCCAGCAGCCCGGGACTAGCGGAACCCACAGATACGCAGTATTTT
CDR3 protein: CASSPGLAEPTDTQYF

D gene: NA
J gene: TRBJ2-3
V gene: TRBV28
clone size: NA
CDR3 DNA: TGTGCCAGCACTTACTCCTCCACAGATACGCAGTATTTT
CDR3 protein: CASTYSSTDTQYF

D gene: NA
J gene: TRBJ2-7
V gene: TRBV28
clone size: NA
CDR3 DNA: TGTGCCAGCAGTCACGGACAAGTCTACGAGCAGTACTTC
CDR3 protein: CASSHGQVYEQYF

D gene: NA
J gene: TRBJ1-1
V gene: TRBV6-4
clone size: once
CDR3 DNA: TGTGCCAGCAAGGTGAGTGAAGCTTTCTTT
CDR3 protein: CASKVSEAFF

D gene: NA
J gene: TRBJ2-3
V gene: TRBV12-3/TRBV12-4
clone size: NA
CDR3 DNA: TGTGCCAGCAGTTTAGCCGTAGATACGCAGTATTTT
CDR3 protein: CASSLAVDTQYF

D gene: NA
J gene: TRBJ1-6
V gene: TRBV7-9
clone size: NA
CDR3 DNA: TGTGCCAGCAGCTCCCCTCCGGGGACTTCACCCCTCCACTTT
CDR3 protein: CASSSPPGTSPLHF

D gene: NA
J gene: TRBJ2-1
V gene: TRBV12-3/TRBV12-4
clone size: NA
CDR3 DNA: TGTGCCAGCAGTCCCGGCCAGCTGGATGAGCAGTTCTTC
CDR3 protein: CASSPGQLDEQFF

D gene: NA
J gene: TRBJ2-2
V gene: TRBV4-1
clone size: NA
CDR3 DNA: TGCGCCAGCAGCCAAGACAGGGGTGGGAACACCGGGGAGCTGTTTTTT
CDR3 protein: CASSQDRGGNTGELFF

D gene: TRBD1
J gene: TRBJ2-7
V gene: TRBV7-9
clone size: NA
CDR3 DNA: TGTGCCAGCAGCTTAGACGGGACAGGGGCCTACGAGCAGTACTTC
CDR3 protein: CASSLDGTGAYEQYF

D gene: NA
J gene: TRBJ1-5
V gene: TRBV28
clone size: NA
CDR3 DNA: TGTGCCAGCAGTTTAAGGGAAGGGAATCAGCCCCAGCATTTT
CDR3 protein: CASSLREGNQPQHF